The 9 T cell receptor beta chains below come from one sample, sequenced in a study of blood T cell repertoires in COVID-19. Data came from immunoSEQ multiplex PCR; TCRdb stores just in-frame clones and leaves some out. The data show tens of thousands of clones, 82% seen once. Specimen: peripheral blood. Receptors were obtained from a man older than 75 with active or convalescent COVID-19.

The chain links TRBV20-1 to TRBJ1-2; D is unresolved. Germline values: CDR1 DFQATT, CDR2 SNEGSKA (reference sequence). CDR3 length: 11 amino acids. V lost 3 bases and J 8 bases, leaving 10 bases between the germline ends. The DNA of the CDR3 is TGCAGTGCTAGTCTCCAGTGGGGCTACACCTTC. It codes for CSASLQWGYTF.

The genes are TRBV5-6 and TRBJ1-1; TRBD1 aligns across 7 bases. CDR1 and CDR2 (germline): SGHDT, YYEEEE. The CDR3 runs to 15 residues. The trim removed 2 bases at V and 2 bases at J, leaving 6 bases unmatched. In DNA, the CDR3 is TGTGCCAGCAGCTTCCGGACAGGACTAAACACTGAAGCTTTCTTT. It specifies CASSFRTGLNTEAFF. The complete variable domain, with remaining parts taken from reference TRBV5-6 and TRBJ1-1, reads DAGVTQSPTHLIKTRGQQVTLRCSPKSGHDTVSWYQQALGQGPQFIFQYYEEEERQRGNFPDRFSGHQFPNYSSELNVNALLLGDSALYLCASSFRTGLNTEAFFGQGTRLTVV.

This rearrangement joins TRBV2 to TRBJ1-1, with a possible D match to TRBD1 (6 bases). CDR3 length equals 13 residues. Germline CDR1 SNHLY, CDR2 FYNNEI. The V end lost 5 bases, the J end lost 6 bases, and 13 bases lay between the germline ends. The CDR3, as DNA: TGTGCCAGCAGTACAGGGTTTATCTCTGAAGCTTTCTTT. This encodes CASSTGFISEAFF.

V usage is TRBV19 and J usage is TRBJ2-1; 10 bases fit TRBD2. In germline, CDR1 is LNHDA, CDR2 SQIVND (reference sequence). The CDR3 spans 17 residues. J lost 0 bases, V lost 7 bases, and 9 bases had no gene match. The CDR3 DNA sequence: TGTGCCAGTACCATCCGTGGACTAGCGGCCTCCTACAATGAGCAGTTCTTC. Its translation: CASTIRGLAASYNEQFF.

The chain has TRBV15 and TRBJ1-1; TRBD1 is a possible D gene (5 bases). Trimming took 1 base from V and 6 from J, leaving 9 bases between them. Germline loops: CDR1 LNHNV, CDR2 YYDKDF (reference sequence). The CDR3 has 13 residues. The CDR3 protein is CATSRGRVPEAFF. CDR3 DNA: TGTGCCACCAGCAGAGGCAGGGTTCCTGAAGCTTTCTTT.

This clone has more than one count but fewer than ten. V usage is TRBV3-1 (or the pseudogene TRBV3-2) and J usage is TRBJ2-2; TRBD2 aligns across 15 bases. Germline CDR1 is LGHDT and CDR2 is YNNKEL (reference sequence). Unmatched junction bases numbered 10, after V lost 4 bases and J lost 7 bases. The CDR3 is made up of 18 amino acids. For the CDR3, the DNA is TGTGCCAGCAGCCCTACCGGGACTAGCGGGGGGCATGGCGGGGAGCTGTTTTTT. Translated: CASSPTGTSGGHGGELFF.

V is TRBV18 and J is TRBJ2-3; no clear D. Trimming cost V 2 bases and J 0 bases, with 6 bases left between them. CDR3 size: 14 residues. CDR1 and CDR2 from the germline V gene are KGHSH and LQKENI. The DNA of the CDR3 is TGTGCCAGCTCACCATTTTCTAGCACAGATACGCAGTATTTT. This codes for CASSPFSSTDTQYF. Full variable domain (outside the CDR3, taken from reference TRBV18 and TRBJ2-3): NAGVMQNPRHLVRRRGQEARLRCSPMKGHSHVYWYRQLPEEGLKFMVYLQKENIIDESGMPKERFSAEFPKEGPSILRIQQVVRGDSAAYFCASSPFSSTDTQYFGPGTRLTVL.

The rearrangement links TRBV6-5 to TRBJ2-3, with TRBD2 matching over 12 bases. J was trimmed by 3 bases and V by 6 bases; bases with no gene match: 4. The CDR3 runs 15 residues. Looked up from germline, CDR1 is MNHEY and CDR2 is SVGAGI. CDR3 amino acids: CASRTGTSGTDTQYF. DNA for the CDR3: TGTGCCAGCAGGACCGGGACTAGCGGGACAGATACGCAGTATTTT.

The V gene is TRBV28, the J gene TRBJ1-5; D perhaps matches TRBD1 (5 bases). CDR1 and CDR2 from the germline V gene are MDHEN and SYDVKM. V was shortened by 8 bases and J by 5 bases, with 19 bases between the two germline ends. This CDR3 comprises 15 residues. The CDR3 DNA follows: TGTGCCAGCCGATCATGGGGCGGGGGTCATCAGCCCCAGCATTTT. This gives the protein CASRSWGGGHQPQHF.